This T cell receptor beta chain comes out of a study of technical replicates of blood from a few donors. Trimming took off 1 base at V and 4 bases at J, with 15 bases between the two ends. The CDR3 contains 16 residues. Germline V gene sequence: CDR1 SGHRS, CDR2 YFSETQ. TCRdb's copy holds only in-frame clones and misses some; the assay was immunoSEQ multiplex PCR. Of roughly 70,000 clones in the sample, about 92% were seen once. V usage is TRBV5-1 and J usage is TRBJ2-1; D is undetermined. Sequencing input: T cells isolated from PBMCs. This sequence was found in a human donor in good health. CDR3 sequence: CASSLRDTWQYNEQFF. In DNA form, the CDR3 reads TGCGCCAGCAGCTTGCGTGACACTTGGCAATACAATGAGCAGTTCTTC.